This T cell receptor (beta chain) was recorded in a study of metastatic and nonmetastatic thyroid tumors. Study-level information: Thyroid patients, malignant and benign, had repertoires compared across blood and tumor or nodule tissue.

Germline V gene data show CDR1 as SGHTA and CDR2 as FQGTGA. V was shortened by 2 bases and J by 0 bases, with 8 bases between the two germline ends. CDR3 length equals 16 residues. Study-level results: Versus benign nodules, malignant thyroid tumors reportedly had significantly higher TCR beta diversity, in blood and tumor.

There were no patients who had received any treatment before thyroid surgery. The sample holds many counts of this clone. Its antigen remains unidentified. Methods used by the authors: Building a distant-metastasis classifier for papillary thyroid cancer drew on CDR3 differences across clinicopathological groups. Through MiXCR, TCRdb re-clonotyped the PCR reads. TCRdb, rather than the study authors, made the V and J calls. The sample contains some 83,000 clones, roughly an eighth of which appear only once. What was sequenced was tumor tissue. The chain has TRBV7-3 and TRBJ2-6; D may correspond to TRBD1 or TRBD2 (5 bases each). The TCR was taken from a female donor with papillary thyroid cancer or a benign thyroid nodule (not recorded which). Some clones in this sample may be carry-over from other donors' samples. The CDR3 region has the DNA TGTGCCAGCAGCTTACGGGGCCTCTCTGGGGCCAACGTCCTGACTTTC. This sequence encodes CASSLRGLSGANVLTF.